This TCR beta chain was sequenced during a study of cytomegalovirus exposure and HLA in healthy donors. Separate from the approximately 730-subject first cohort, the roughly 120-subject validation cohort was the one that the donors belonged to. The CDR3 spans 15 residues. V was pared by 0 bases and J by 4 bases, with 4 bases of the junction left unmatched. Germline V gene sequence: CDR1 SGHDT, CDR2 YYEEEE. Concerning this clone itself: The target antigen is unknown.

The data were produced by immunoSEQ multiplex PCR, yet TCRdb's version contains in-frame clones alone and is incomplete. The data hold about 240,000 clones, with approximately 87% observed a single time. General observations from the study: Cytomegalovirus-associated TCR beta chains were listed, numbering 150 to 200.

This chain links TRBV5-6 with TRBJ2-5; 9 bases are shared with TRBD2. The sample comprised PBMCs. This sequence originates from a man aged 18 to 35 in good health and CMV-seronegative. The CDR3 DNA follows: TGTGCCAGCAGCTTGGCCGGCGGGGGGGCAGAGACCCAGTACTTC. Its protein product is CASSLAGGGAETQYF.